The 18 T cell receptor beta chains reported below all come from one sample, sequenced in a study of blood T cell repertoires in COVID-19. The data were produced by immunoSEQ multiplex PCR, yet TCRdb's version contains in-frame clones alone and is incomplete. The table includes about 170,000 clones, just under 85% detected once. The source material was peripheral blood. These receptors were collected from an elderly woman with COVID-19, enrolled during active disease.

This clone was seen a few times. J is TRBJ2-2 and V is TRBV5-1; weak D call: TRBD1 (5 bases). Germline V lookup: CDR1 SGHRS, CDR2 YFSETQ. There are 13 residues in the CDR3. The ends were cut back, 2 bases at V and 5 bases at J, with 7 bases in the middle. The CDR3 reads CASSFRETGELFF. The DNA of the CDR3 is TGCGCCAGCAGCTTCAGGGAAACCGGGGAGCTGTTTTTT.

Written as DNA, the CDR3 is TGTGCCAGTAGTTCAAGGACAGGGCGGGGAAGGTCTGAAGCTTTCTTT. It yields the protein CASSSRTGRGRSEAFF. The chain has TRBV19 and TRBJ1-1; 8 nucleotides align to TRBD1. The CDR3 is 16 residues long. Germline V gene lookup returns CDR1 LNHDA and CDR2 SQIVND (reference sequence). With 5 bases clipped from V and 6 bases from J, the junction kept 14 bases outside the gene matches.

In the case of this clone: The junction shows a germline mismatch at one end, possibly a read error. CDR3 loop: CASSYGGYSGLLRF. DNA of the CDR3: TGTGCCAGCAGTTACGGAGGGTACTCGGGACTCCTGCGTTTT. J is TRBJ2-3 and V is TRBV6-5; D perhaps matches TRBD2 (6 bases). The CDR3 is made up of 14 amino acids. From germline, CDR1 is MNHEY and CDR2 SVGAGI.

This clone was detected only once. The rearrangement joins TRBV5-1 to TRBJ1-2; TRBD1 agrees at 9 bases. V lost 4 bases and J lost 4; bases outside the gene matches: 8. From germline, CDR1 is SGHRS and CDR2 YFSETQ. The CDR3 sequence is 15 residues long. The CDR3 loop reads CASSPGDRVGYGYTF. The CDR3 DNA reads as TGCGCCAGCAGCCCGGGGGACAGGGTTGGCTATGGCTACACCTTC.

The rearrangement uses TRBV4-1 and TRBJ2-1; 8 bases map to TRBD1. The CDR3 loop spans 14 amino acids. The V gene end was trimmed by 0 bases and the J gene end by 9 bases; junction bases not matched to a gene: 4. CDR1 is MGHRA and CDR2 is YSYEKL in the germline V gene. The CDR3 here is CASSQEGQVGEQFF. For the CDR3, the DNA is TGCGCCAGCAGCCAAGAGGGACAGGTCGGTGAGCAGTTCTTC.

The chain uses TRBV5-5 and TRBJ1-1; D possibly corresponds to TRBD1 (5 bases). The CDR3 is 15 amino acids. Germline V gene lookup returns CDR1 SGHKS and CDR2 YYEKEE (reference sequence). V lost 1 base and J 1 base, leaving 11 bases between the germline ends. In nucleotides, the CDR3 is TGTGCCAGCAGCTTGTCGCCGGGGGGGAACACTGAAGCTTTCTTT. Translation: CASSLSPGGNTEAFF. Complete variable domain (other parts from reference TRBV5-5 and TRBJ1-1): DAGVTQSPTHLIKTRGQQVTLRCSPISGHKSVSWYQQVLGQGPQFIFQYYEKEERGRGNFPDRFSARQFPNYSSELNVNALLLGDSALYLCASSLSPGGNTEAFFGQGTRLTVV.

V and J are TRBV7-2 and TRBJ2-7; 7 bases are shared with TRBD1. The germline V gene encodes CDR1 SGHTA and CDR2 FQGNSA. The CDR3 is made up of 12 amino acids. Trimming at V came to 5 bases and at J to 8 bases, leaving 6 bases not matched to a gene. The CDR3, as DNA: TGTGCCAGCAGCCCCCAGGGGGTTCAGCAGTACTTC. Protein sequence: CASSPQGVQQYF.

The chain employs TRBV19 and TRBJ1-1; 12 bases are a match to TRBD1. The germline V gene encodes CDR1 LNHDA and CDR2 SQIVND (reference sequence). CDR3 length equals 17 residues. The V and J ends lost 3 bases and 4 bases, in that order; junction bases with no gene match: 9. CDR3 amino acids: CASSMRGQGAGGTEAFF. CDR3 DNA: TGTGCCAGTAGTATGAGGGGACAGGGGGCTGGGGGCACTGAAGCTTTCTTT. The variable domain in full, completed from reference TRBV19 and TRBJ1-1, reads DGGITQSPKYLFRKEGQNVTLSCEQNLNHDAMYWYRQDPGQGLRLIYYSQIVNDFQKGDIAEGYSVSREKKESFPLTVTSAQKNPTAFYLCASSMRGQGAGGTEAFFGQGTRLTVV.

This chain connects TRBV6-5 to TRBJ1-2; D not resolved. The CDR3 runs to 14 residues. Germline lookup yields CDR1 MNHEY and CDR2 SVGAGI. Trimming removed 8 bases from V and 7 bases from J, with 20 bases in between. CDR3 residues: CASLNSGGRFGYTF. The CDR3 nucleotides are TGTGCCAGCCTCAACTCGGGAGGGAGATTTGGCTACACCTTC.

The CDR3 loop is CASSTSGFRKLFF. The CDR3 DNA follows: TGTGCCAGCAGTACTTCCGGGTTTCGGAAACTGTTTTTT. The chain uses TRBV12-3 or TRBV12-4 and TRBJ1-4; D remains ambiguous. V was clipped by 5 bases and J by 11 bases, with 15 bases between them. This CDR3 spans 13 amino acids.

The CDR3, as DNA: TGTGCCAGCAGCTTAATGACGGGACAGGGGACCTACGAGCAGTACTTC. It translates to CASSLMTGQGTYEQYF. The chain uses TRBV7-9 and TRBJ2-7; 10 bases are shared with TRBD1. The CDR3 runs 16 residues. CDR1 and CDR2 (germline): SEHNR, FQNEAQ (reference sequence). Trimming at V came to 2 bases and at J to 2 bases, leaving 6 bases not matched to a gene.

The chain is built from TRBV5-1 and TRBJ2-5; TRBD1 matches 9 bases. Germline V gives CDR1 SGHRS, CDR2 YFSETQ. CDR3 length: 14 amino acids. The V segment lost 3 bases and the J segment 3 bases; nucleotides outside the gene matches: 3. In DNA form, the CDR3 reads TGCGCCAGCAGCTACAGGGGGCGAGAAGAGACCCAGTACTTC. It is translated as CASSYRGREETQYF.

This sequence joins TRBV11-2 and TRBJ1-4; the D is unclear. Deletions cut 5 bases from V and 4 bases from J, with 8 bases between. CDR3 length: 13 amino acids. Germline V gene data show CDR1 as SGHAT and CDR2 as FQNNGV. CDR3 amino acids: CASSIQYNEKLFF. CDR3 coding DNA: TGTGCCAGCAGCATACAGTATAATGAAAAACTGTTTTTT.

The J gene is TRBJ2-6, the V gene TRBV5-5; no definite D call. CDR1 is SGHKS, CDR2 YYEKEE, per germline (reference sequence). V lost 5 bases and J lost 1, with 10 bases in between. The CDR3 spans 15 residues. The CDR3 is CASSRVGSGANVLTF. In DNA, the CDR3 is TGTGCCAGCAGTCGGGTGGGTTCTGGGGCCAACGTCCTGACTTTC.

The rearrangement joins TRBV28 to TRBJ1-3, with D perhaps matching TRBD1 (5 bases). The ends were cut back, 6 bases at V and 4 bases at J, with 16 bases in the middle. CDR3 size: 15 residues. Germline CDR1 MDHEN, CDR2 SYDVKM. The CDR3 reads CASSLMQGAGNTIYF. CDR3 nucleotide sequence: TGTGCCAGCAGCCTTATGCAAGGGGCCGGAAACACCATATATTTT.

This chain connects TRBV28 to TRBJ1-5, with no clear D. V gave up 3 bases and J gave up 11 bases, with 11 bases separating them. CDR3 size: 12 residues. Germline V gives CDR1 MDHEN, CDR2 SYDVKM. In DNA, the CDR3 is TGTGCCAGCAGTTTTCGGGTTGTGACCCAGCATTTT. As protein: CASSFRVVTQHF.

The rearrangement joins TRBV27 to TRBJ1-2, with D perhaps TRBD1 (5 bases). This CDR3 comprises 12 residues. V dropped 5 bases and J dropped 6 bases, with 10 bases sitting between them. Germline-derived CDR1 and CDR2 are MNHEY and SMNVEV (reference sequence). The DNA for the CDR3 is TGTGCCAGCAGTGACAGTTATAATGGCTACACCTTC. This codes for CASSDSYNGYTF.

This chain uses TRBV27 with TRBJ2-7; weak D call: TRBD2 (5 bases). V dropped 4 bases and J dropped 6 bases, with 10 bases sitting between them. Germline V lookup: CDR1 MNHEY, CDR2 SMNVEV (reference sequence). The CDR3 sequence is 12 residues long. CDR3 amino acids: CASSSGWGEQYF. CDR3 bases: TGTGCCAGCAGTTCGGGGTGGGGCGAGCAGTACTTC.